Listed here is a single T cell receptor beta chain. Its antigen is currently not known. No qualities accompany the bases; no much larger clone lies one base away. This sample stems from a study of cytomegalovirus exposure and HLA in healthy donors (dated by TCRdb to 2016 to 2017). Study-wide context: An earlier analysis of about 530 of the donors reported around 280 Gb of sequence data and 90 million to 120 million unique TCR beta sequences obtained from around 180 million T cells. An early release covering roughly 600 HLA-typed donors comprised about 300 gigabases of sequencing data and roughly 85 million unique TCR sequences. Among the approximately 400 genotyped donors, approximately 76% belonged to the genetic ancestry cluster associated with self-reported Caucasian donors. The study was designed to test whether signatures of past pathogen exposure could be identified by cataloging public T cell receptors. The T cell repertoires of 666 subjects were profiled by immunosequencing and related to cytomegalovirus serostatus. Along with the approximately 650-subject first cohort, a separate validation cohort of over a hundred different subjects was used. To predict cytomegalovirus infection status, the study brought together high-throughput TCR immunosequencing, statistical association of individual TCRs with disease status, and machine learning. In a later analysis, previously published TCR beta repertoires from 666 donors were re-analyzed and high-resolution HLA genotyping was added so that TCR occurrence patterns could be studied. Rather than drawing on any new phenotypic data, the later analysis identified candidate immune exposures from TCR beta sequences and the way those sequences occurred across donors. In an earlier analysis of 587 of the donors, high-throughput TCR beta sequencing was used to judge whether each TCR beta V gene segment behaved as functional or pseudogenic. Donor age, sex, ethnicity and CMV serostatus were compiled alongside the repertoire data. A later genetic analysis took genome-wide SNP genotypes for about three fifths of the 666 donors and used that subset as a discovery cohort. All discovery cohort repertoires had been generated on a single sequencing platform. HLA typing included class I and class II loci at four-digit resolution. Typing coverage differed by locus: A, B, C, DRB1 and DQB1 were typed in about 629-640 donors, DQA1 in about 510, DPA1 in 600 to 610, and DPB1 in 450 to 490. About five DR-DQ haplotypes were handled as single units for association and clustering, since linkage in the cohort was strong. Among 398 genotyped donors of the cohort, an average of approximately 240,000 unique TCR beta nucleotide sequences were sequenced per donor, roughly a sixth of them non-productive.

The cohort was made up of under 800 healthy bone marrow donors. All cohort members were sampled while nominally healthy, although unrecorded immune exposures were likely present. The donor was CMV seropositive and belonged to the group of 250 to 300 seropositive cohort members. A peripheral blood sample was provided by each donor, and peripheral blood mononuclear cells were used for TCR beta sequencing. The Qiagen DNeasy Blood Extraction Kit was used to extract genomic DNA from the blood cell samples. Preparation of the library involved the immunoSEQ multiplex PCR assay. For the multiplex PCR, a mixture combining 60 forward primers for TCR Vbeta segments and 13 reverse primers for TCR Jbeta segments was used. A multiplex PCR assay on genomic DNA amplified the CDR3 region of rearranged TCR beta genes. On the Illumina HiSeq System, the amplified TCR beta libraries were sequenced as 87-base-pair reads. Per the authors' processing: In a later analysis, roughly 80 million unique TCR beta chains were counted across the approximately 640 repertoires, and approximately 9.9 million of these chains were shared by at least two donors. Raw reads were error-corrected and collapsed into unique sequences with a nearest-neighbor algorithm that merged closely related sequences to remove PCR and sequencing errors. V, D and J gene segments were assigned by aligning CDR3 sequences to IMGT reference sequences. Each retained sequence needed at least a six-nucleotide match to both a V gene segment and a J gene segment. A rearrangement counted as productive if the CDR3 had no stop codons and remained in frame with V and J, and every other rearrangement counted as non-productive. CDR3 was defined according to IMGT convention as the region running from the second conserved V-encoded cysteine to the conserved J-encoded phenylalanine. Sequences without an unambiguous match to a single V gene segment were excluded from the earlier analysis of 450 to 750 of the donors. An earlier analysis of a few hundred of the donors called V segments functional above 56.7% productive rearrangements and segregating when the between-donor standard deviation exceeded 5%. A statistical classification framework was built for diagnosing cytomegalovirus status from the catalog of TCR beta chain sequences. In a later analysis, TCR nucleotide sequences were compared against IMGT/GENE-DB human TR gene sequences so that V and J genes could be assigned. The TCRdist pipeline was used in a later analysis to assign CDR3 sequences and most-parsimonious VDJ recombination scenarios. In a later analysis, each TCR beta chain was defined by its CDR3 amino acid sequence together with its V-gene family, and reads without a unique V-gene family were excluded. As a way to deal with suspected cross-contamination and a sequencing artifact, a later analysis dropped approximately 570 nucleotide sequences that were highly shared and had low generation probability. A later analysis calculated a clonal expansion index for each public chain from normalized within-repertoire ranks of inferred template counts. In a later analysis, generation probabilities were computed with a VDJ recombination model fitted to out-of-frame rearrangements, and the resulting probabilities were checked against IGoR. In a later analysis, TCR-TCR, TCR-HLA and TCR-CMV co-occurrence was scored with hypergeometric tests, and a repertoire-size bias correction was applied to TCR pairs. To estimate false discovery rates, a later analysis permuted the HLA or CMV assignments 20 times. In a later analysis, co-occurring TCRs were grouped with DBSCAN, and TCRdist sequence similarity was added when clustering was performed within HLA-allele-positive subsets. Repertoires with fewer than 30,000 or more than 120,000 public chains were left out of co-occurrence clustering, as were about 5 repertoires with anomalous nucleotide sharing. TCRdb obtained this table from immuneACCESS and retained in-frame rearrangements with V and J assigned. These tables miss some clones; where compared with another copy, unresolved V genes account for less than half of the shortfall, and the remainder is unexplained. V, J and clone size are taken as reported in that table, and D and trimming were inferred from the DNA itself. This sample gives over 150,000 clones in total; about 85% of them show up just once. In total, the top ten clones hold about 2.4% of the sample.

The study at large found these results: Linkage disequilibrium might explain the correlated functional status among segregating V segments, but an unknown experimental factor could not be excluded. A few of the identified cytomegalovirus-associated TCR beta chains were confirmed in vitro to be specific for cytomegalovirus antigens. An association between a missense DCLRE1C variant and V-gene and J-gene trimming of TCR beta chains was found in a later genetic analysis and replicated in an independent cohort. At a false discovery rate of 0.05, a later analysis linked 15,000 to 20,000 TCR beta sequences to specific HLA alleles. Sequencing depth was assumed to be roughly uniform across donors in the presence/absence analyses, though that assumption may not hold. Cytomegalovirus status was reported to be diagnosed by the classifier with high specificity and sensitivity in both the original and validation cohorts. A total of fewer than 200 TCR beta chains were listed by the study as associated with cytomegalovirus. A cluster of highly shared sequence variants was judged likely to be a technical artifact of the sequencing pipeline. Some IMGT-functional V segments, including TRBV6-2 and TRBV6-3, could not be told apart with the 87-base-pair reads, so those segments were excluded. A further reported finding was that TCR beta sequences accurately predicted the HLA-A and HLA-B alleles for most subjects in the first cohort. According to a later analysis, most CMV-associated TCR beta chains appeared to be HLA-restricted, and the HLA associations seemed to be driven largely by CMV exposure. For the cohort, immune exposure information was limited to CMV serostatus. In a later analysis, several top co-occurrence clusters were reported to appear linked to parvovirus B19, influenza, CMV and Epstein-Barr virus. A later analysis found that HLA-associated TCR beta chains were more clonally expanded and had lower generation probabilities than equally common non-associated chains. This cohort had only TCR beta chains sequenced, and the lack of alpha or paired-chain data limited which features could be detected. In a later analysis, the rate of TCR association differed among HLA loci, with DRB1 alleles having the most associated TCRs and HLA-C alleles having the fewest. In an earlier analysis of approximately 590 of the donors, most TCR beta V segments appeared in productive rearrangements about 87% or about 30% of the time, broadly matching IMGT annotations. The authors suggested that the approach could potentially be extended to other disease states and immunological phenotypes. Compared with the 666-donor mean, donors in an Asian-associated ancestry cluster had fewer N-insertions in productive TCRs, according to a later genetic analysis. While some public TCRs were present in many individuals, most TCR sequences turned up only very rarely across donors. When HLA alleles, especially DR and DQ, strongly co-occurred, attributing TCR associations to individual alleles was difficult. Because counts were too low, roughly 18 rarely observed V segments, including chromosome 9 orphons, were left out of the earlier analysis of 500 to 750 of the donors. Because HLA typing was missing for some donors at each locus, association tests included only the typed subset.

Measured from the cysteine to the phenylalanine, the CDR3 is 13 residues long. This entry keeps only the CDR3 DNA: 39 bases, framed from base 1. Via the germline V gene, CDR1 is SGHTA and CDR2 FQGNSA. V is pared back by 4 bases and J by 0 bases, with 6 bases lying between the germline termini. The sequence is built from TRBV7-2 and TRBJ1-2; no D gene is confidently identified. The source of this sequence is a man aged 30-40 years in good health and CMV-seropositive. Sequenced: PBMCs. The nucleotide sequence reads as follows: TGTGCCAGCAGCTCCAGATCTAACTATGGCTACACCTTC. Its protein reads: CASSSRSNYGYTF.